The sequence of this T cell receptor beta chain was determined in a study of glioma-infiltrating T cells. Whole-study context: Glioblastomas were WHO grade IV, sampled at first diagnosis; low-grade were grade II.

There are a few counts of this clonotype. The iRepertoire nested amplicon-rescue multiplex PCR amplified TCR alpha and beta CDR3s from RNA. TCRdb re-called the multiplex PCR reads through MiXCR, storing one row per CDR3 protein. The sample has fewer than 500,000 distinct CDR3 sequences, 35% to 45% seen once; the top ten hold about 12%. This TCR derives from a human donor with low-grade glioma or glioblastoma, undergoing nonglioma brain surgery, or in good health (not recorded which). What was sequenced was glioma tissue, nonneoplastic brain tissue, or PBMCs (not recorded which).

The CDR3 nucleotides are TGTGCCAGCAGTCCCCGACAGTTTGATAATTCACCCCTCCACTTT. This encodes CASSPRQFDNSPLHF. The chain carries TRBV28 and TRBJ1-6; possibly TRBD1 for D (5 bases). CDR1 and CDR2 (germline): MDHEN, SYDVKM. V was trimmed by 5 bases and J by 5 bases, leaving 13 bases between them. The CDR3 length is 15 residues.